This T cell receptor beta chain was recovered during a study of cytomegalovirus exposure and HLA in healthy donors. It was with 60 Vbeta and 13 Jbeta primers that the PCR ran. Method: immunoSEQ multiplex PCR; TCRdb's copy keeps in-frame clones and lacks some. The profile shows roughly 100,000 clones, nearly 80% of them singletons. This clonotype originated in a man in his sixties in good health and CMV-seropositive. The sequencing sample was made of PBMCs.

The CDR3 DNA follows: TGTGCCAGCAGTGACACTAGCGGGGGGGCCGATACGCAGTATTTT. Translated, it gives CASSDTSGGADTQYF. V usage is TRBV6-4 and J usage is TRBJ2-3; 13 nucleotides line up with TRBD2. The J segment lost 6 bases and the V segment lost 2 bases, leaving 2 bases of the junction unmatched. Looked up from germline, CDR1 is MRHNA and CDR2 is SNTAGT. The CDR3 covers 15 residues.